A single sample gave rise to the 25 T cell receptor beta chains below, sequenced in a study of spatial heterogeneity in lung cancer. What these receptors recognize is not known. Noted time point: sample taken at primary tumor resection. Study-wide results and caveats: Counts of expanded intratumoral alpha and beta TCRs tracked tumor mutation counts.

TCRdb itself ran the 5' RACE reads through MiXCR, one entry per CDR3 protein. The data show almost 7,500 distinct CDR3 sequences, roughly 10% seen once. Sequencing used lung tumor tissue, obtained at surgery. Receptors were obtained from a female donor with early-stage non-small cell lung cancer.

This clonotype was counted at least ten times. The rearrangement joins TRBV4-1 to TRBJ2-1; D remains ambiguous. The CDR3 runs to 16 residues. The V end lost 1 base, the J end lost 2 bases, and 12 bases lay between the germline ends. CDR1 and CDR2 from the germline V gene are MGHRA and YSYEKL. Written as DNA, the CDR3 is TGCGCCAGCAGCCAAGGCCGCCAGAGCCCCTACAATGAGCAGTTCTTC. Translating it yields CASSQGRQSPYNEQFF.

This clonotype came up a few times. The V and J genes are TRBV28 and TRBJ2-7, with D tentatively TRBD1 (5 bases). The V gene lost 3 bases and the J gene lost 0 bases, with 9 bases spanning the gap. Germline assignment: CDR1 MDHEN and CDR2 SYDVKM. The CDR3 covers 14 residues. CDR3 loop: CASSFGGHSYEQYF. The CDR3, as DNA: TGTGCCAGCAGTTTTGGCGGACACTCCTACGAGCAGTACTTC.

The chain couples TRBV12-3 or TRBV12-4 to TRBJ1-2; possibly TRBD1 for D (6 bases). The CDR3 covers 13 residues. Trimming left V 2 bases short and J 4 bases short, with 8 bases between. CDR3 in DNA: TGTGCCAGCAGTTTATTGGACAGCTATGGCTACACCTTC. It specifies CASSLLDSYGYTF.

This clonotype came up many times. This chain joins TRBV6-6 and TRBJ2-7; the D is unclear. V was pared by 5 bases and J by 2 bases, with 10 bases between. In germline, CDR1 is MNHNY, CDR2 SVGAGI (reference sequence). CDR3 size: 13 residues. In DNA, the CDR3 is TGTGCCAGCAGTCGTGGGGAAGCCTACGAGCAGTACTTC. Amino acids: CASSRGEAYEQYF.

Relative to its sample, this clonotype is medium-sized. The CDR3 loop reads CASSLGWPGQGQETQYF. The CDR3 DNA reads as TGTGCCAGCAGCTTAGGGTGGCCGGGACAGGGACAAGAGACCCAGTACTTC. The chain combines TRBV7-2 with TRBJ2-5, with 9 bases matching TRBD1. This CDR3 comprises 17 residues. Trimming at V came to 1 base and at J to 2 bases, leaving 8 bases not matched to a gene. Germline loops: CDR1 SGHTA, CDR2 FQGNSA.

In this sample, this clonotype turned up a few times. The chain employs TRBV5-1 and TRBJ2-3, with 7 bases that match TRBD2. CDR1 and CDR2 from the germline V gene are SGHRS and YFSETQ. The J segment lost 1 base and the V segment lost 2 bases, leaving 1 base of the junction unmatched. The CDR3 spans 14 residues. CDR3 sequence reads: CASSFSGGTDTQYF. The CDR3 DNA reads as TGCGCCAGCAGCTTCAGCGGGGGCACAGATACGCAGTATTTT.

V gene TRBV7-2 combines with J gene TRBJ2-2, with D perhaps TRBD2 (7 bases). Trimming shortened V by 1 base and J by 4 bases, and 13 bases separated the two germline ends. The V gene's germline CDR1 is SGHTA and CDR2 FQGNSA. The CDR3 is 16 amino acids. The CDR3 nucleotides read TGTGCCAGCAGCTTAGTGGGCGGGGGCGTCACCGGGGAGCTGTTTTTT. Translating it yields CASSLVGGGVTGELFF.

There are a few counts of this clonotype. V and J are TRBV4-1 and TRBJ2-1; D is ambiguous. V lost 0 bases to trimming and J lost 6 bases, with 15 bases between them. The CDR3 totals 16 residues. The germline V gene has CDR1 MGHRA and CDR2 YSYEKL. CDR3 in DNA: TGCGCCAGCAGCCAAGATCTAGTCCCCGTCTTCAATGAGCAGTTCTTC. Amino acid sequence: CASSQDLVPVFNEQFF.

By share, this clonotype ranks as medium-sized (0.01 to 0.1%). The chain employs TRBV10-3 and TRBJ2-3, with a tentative D call TRBD1 (5 bases). Germline values: CDR1 ENHRY, CDR2 SYGVKD. CDR3 length equals 11 residues. V shed 7 bases and J shed 4 bases, with 6 bases lying between them. CDR3 sequence: CAIKGSDTQYF. The CDR3 DNA sequence: TGTGCCATCAAGGGGTCAGATACGCAGTATTTT.

The rearrangement joins TRBV2 to TRBJ2-7; tentatively, D is TRBD1 (6 bases). The CDR3 has 13 residues. Between the trimmed V and J ends, which lost 5 bases and 4 bases, there was a span of 12 bases. CDR1 SNHLY and CDR2 FYNNEI come from the germline V gene. The CDR3 coding sequence is TGTGCCAGCAGTAACAGGGATTCGTACGAGCAGTACTTC. Translated: CASSNRDSYEQYF.

In its sample, this clonotype was seen many times. The chain joins TRBV6-5 to TRBJ1-2, with TRBD1 matching over 7 bases. The CDR3 runs 21 residues. Unmatched junction bases numbered 22, after V lost 0 bases and J lost 3 bases. CDR1 is MNHEY, CDR2 SVGAGI, per germline. The CDR3 spells CASSYSTAGGKLFLRYYGYTF. DNA of the CDR3: TGTGCCAGCAGTTACTCTACGGCAGGGGGAAAATTATTTCTGCGGTACTATGGCTACACCTTC.

The chain couples TRBV11-2 to TRBJ1-6; D remains unclear. Germline CDR1 and CDR2: SGHAT and FQNNGV. Trimming stripped 4 bases from V and 6 bases from J, with 7 bases between. CDR3 length: 13 amino acids. The CDR3, as DNA: TGTGCCAGCAGCTCCGAGGGTAATTCACCCCTCCACTTT. Translation gives CASSSEGNSPLHF.

This clonotype was counted ten times or more. The gene calls are TRBV5-1 and TRBJ2-7, with D tentatively TRBD1 (6 bases). Germline V gene lookup returns CDR1 SGHRS and CDR2 YFSETQ. Trimming pared 0 bases from V and 7 bases from J, leaving 11 bases between. The CDR3 is 13 residues long. CDR3: CASSLDRDKEQYF. The CDR3 DNA is TGCGCCAGCAGCTTGGACCGGGACAAGGAGCAGTACTTC.

Concerning this clonotype: Here the CDR3 omits its conserved ending phenylalanine or tryptophan, so a read error is the likely source. The limits of the CDR3 on the DNA are not certain, so only TCRdb's listed CDR3 is given. V gene TRBV4-2 combines with J gene TRBJ2-7; the table's D gene call, TRBD1, was not cross checked with the DNA. The CDR3 has 10 residues if both end residues are counted. Germline CDR1 is LGHNA and CDR2 is YNFKEQ. The CDR3 reads CASSQGGPPG.

This clonotype was picked up many times. The chain is built from TRBV6-2 or TRBV6-3 and TRBJ1-3; no clear D. V shed 6 bases and J shed 1 base, with 7 bases lying between them. Germline CDR1 and CDR2: MNHEY and SVGEGT. The length of the CDR3 is 13 residues. The CDR3 coding sequence is TGTGCCAGCAGCCCAACTTCTGGAAACACCATATATTTT. Its protein is CASSPTSGNTIYF.

This clonotype showed up many times. This chain uses TRBV5-1 with TRBJ2-2, with a weak D call TRBD1 (6 bases). Trimming left V 0 bases short and J 2 bases short, with 11 bases between. Per germline, CDR1 SGHRS and CDR2 YFSETQ. This CDR3 spans 16 amino acids. This chain's CDR3 is CASSLAYRANTGELFF. As DNA, the CDR3 is TGCGCCAGCAGCTTGGCCTACAGGGCTAACACCGGGGAGCTGTTTTTT.

This clonotype was observed a few times. The chain couples TRBV7-7 to TRBJ1-2; D perhaps matches TRBD1 (5 bases). Trimming pared 5 bases from V and 5 bases from J, leaving 18 bases between. Germline CDR1 reads SSHAT; CDR2 reads FNYEAQ (reference sequence). The CDR3 length is 15 residues. The CDR3, as DNA: TGTGCCAGCAGCCCTCACGAGACAGCCACATATGGCTACACCTTC. Protein product: CASSPHETATYGYTF.

This clonotype has more than one count but fewer than ten. This sequence joins TRBV2 and TRBJ2-1; either TRBD1 or TRBD2 may fit D (5 bases each). Germline V gene lookup returns CDR1 SNHLY and CDR2 FYNNEI. This CDR3 region has 15 residues. Trimming shortened V by 4 bases and J by 2 bases, and 12 bases separated the two germline ends. The CDR3 region has the DNA TGTGCCAGCAGTGTCGGGGCGGTTGCCTACAATGAGCAGTTCTTC. It translates to CASSVGAVAYNEQFF.

This chain links TRBV28 with TRBJ1-6; a weak D match, TRBD1 (5 bases). This CDR3 is built from 12 residues. Germline assignment: CDR1 MDHEN and CDR2 SYDVKM. V dropped 2 bases and J dropped 14 bases, with 10 bases sitting between them. The CDR3 region is CASSLAGFTLHF. The CDR3 DNA follows: TGTGCCAGCAGTTTAGCAGGGTTTACCCTCCACTTT.

The V gene is TRBV2, the J gene TRBJ1-1, with 7 bases matching TRBD1. The J segment lost 7 bases and the V segment lost 7 bases, leaving 6 bases of the junction unmatched. The CDR3 is 12 residues long. Looked up from germline, CDR1 is SNHLY and CDR2 is FYNNEI. The CDR3 DNA reads TGTGCCAGCAAAAGGGACAGAAGTGAAGCTTTCTTT. Amino acid sequence: CASKRDRSEAFF. Combining the CDR3 with reference TRBV2 and TRBJ1-1 gives the whole variable domain EPEVTQTPSHQVTQMGQEVILRCVPISNHLYFYWYRQILGQKVEFLVSFYNNEISEKSEIFDDQFSVERPDGSNFTLKIRSTKLEDSAMYFCASKRDRSEAFFGQGTRLTVV.

Ten or more counts support this clonotype. The chain is built from TRBV7-8 and TRBJ2-6; D not resolved. Trimming shortened V by 5 bases and J by 2 bases, and 13 bases separated the two germline ends. Germline CDR1 SGHVS, CDR2 FQNEAQ. This CDR3 has 16 amino acids. For the CDR3, the DNA is TGTGCCAGCAGCCCTGGGTGGTCTACTGGGGCCAACGTCCTGACTTTC. Translation: CASSPGWSTGANVLTF.

This clonotype was seen a few times. The J gene is TRBJ1-2, the V gene TRBV20-1; unclear D gene. In germline, CDR1 is DFQATT, CDR2 SNEGSKA (reference sequence). V lost 6 bases, J lost 1 base, and 9 bases lay in between. This CDR3 has 12 amino acids. CDR3 sequence (DNA): TGCAGTGCCACCCCAGTTAACTATGGCTACACCTTC. Protein product: CSATPVNYGYTF.

This clonotype was counted many times. The chain joins TRBV5-5 to TRBJ1-5; D remains ambiguous. Trimming shortened V by 0 bases and J by 7 bases, and 8 bases separated the two germline ends. The CDR3 runs 13 residues. Germline V gives CDR1 SGHKS, CDR2 YYEKEE (reference sequence). The CDR3 loop reads CASSLEGGQPQHF. DNA of the CDR3: TGTGCCAGCAGCTTGGAAGGTGGACAGCCCCAGCATTTT.

The J gene is TRBJ1-3, the V gene TRBV5-1; 8 bases align to TRBD1. In germline, CDR1 is SGHRS, CDR2 YFSETQ. The CDR3 spans 14 residues. V was clipped by 5 bases and J by 4 bases; unmatched bases: 5. DNA of the CDR3: TGCGCCAGCAGTTGGGACAGGTCAGGAAACACCATATATTTT. Protein: CASSWDRSGNTIYF.

This clonotype qualifies as medium-sized. CDR3 in DNA: TGTGCCAGCAGCAGGAACGGGGGGCTGAGAACCGGGGAGCTGTTTTTT. It translates to CASSRNGGLRTGELFF. The chain joins TRBV5-6 to TRBJ2-2; D possibly corresponds to TRBD2 (7 bases). The CDR3 runs 16 residues. With 4 bases removed from V and 5 bases from J, the gap between germline ends came to 18 bases. CDR1 is SGHDT and CDR2 is YYEEEE in the germline V gene.